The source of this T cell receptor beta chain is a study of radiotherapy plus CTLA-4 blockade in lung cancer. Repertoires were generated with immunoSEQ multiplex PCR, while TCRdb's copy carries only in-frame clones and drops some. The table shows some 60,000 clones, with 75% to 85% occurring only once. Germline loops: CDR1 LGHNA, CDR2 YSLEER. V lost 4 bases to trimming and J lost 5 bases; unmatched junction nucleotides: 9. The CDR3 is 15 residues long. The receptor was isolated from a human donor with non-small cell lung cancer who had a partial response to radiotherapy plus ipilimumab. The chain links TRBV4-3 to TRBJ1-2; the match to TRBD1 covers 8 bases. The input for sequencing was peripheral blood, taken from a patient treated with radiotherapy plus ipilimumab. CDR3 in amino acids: CASSLGTGAYYGYTF. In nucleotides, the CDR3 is TGCGCCAGCAGCCTAGGGACAGGAGCCTATTATGGCTACACCTTC.